This T cell receptor (beta chain) was captured by sequencing in a study of blood T cell repertoires in COVID-19. Whole-study context: Samples taken during acute and convalescent COVID-19 were collected in the United States, Italy and Spain. Sample material is recorded as cDNA or gDNA derived from T cells, B-cell-depleted T cells, or PBMCs.

The authors' processing: The authors estimated nucleated cell counts from reference gene primer amplification. Repertoires were generated with immunoSEQ multiplex PCR, while TCRdb's copy carries only in-frame clones and drops some. For V, J and clone size, that table is used; D and trimming come from the DNA. The sample shows 59,000 or so clones, less than 80% of them seen only once. The CDR3 is made up of 15 amino acids. Germline V gives CDR1 SGHVS, CDR2 FNYEAQ. V dropped 5 bases and J dropped 8; count of bases not matched to a gene: 12. This sequence was found in a man in his sixties with acute or convalescent COVID-19. Sequencing was carried out using peripheral blood. The rearrangement uses TRBV7-6 and TRBJ2-1; 7 bases are a match to TRBD1. The CDR3 DNA reads as TGTGCCAGCAGCCGCCGGGACAGTCCATTCGATGAGCAGTTCTTC. Encoded protein: CASSRRDSPFDEQFF.